Judged by abundance, the clone carrying this T cell receptor (beta chain) is medium-sized. Because this beta chain is a stray read in a library intended to capture alpha chains, its abundance should not be given much weight. This specimen comes from a study of spatial heterogeneity in lung cancer. Study at large: The average count in raw reads for each unique TCR and UMI combination exceeded nine appearances.

Via MiXCR, TCRdb re-called the 5' RACE reads, giving one row per CDR3 protein. Here the sample spans around 13,000 distinct CDR3 sequences, 5.2% being singletons. Time point: sample taken at primary tumor resection. The sequenced material consisted of unsorted whole RNA from tumor, nontumor lung or frozen PBMC. Untreated early-stage non-small cell lung cancer patients, some 70 in total, were the donors. This CDR3 is built from 14 residues. Trimming took off 2 bases at V and 1 base at J, with 9 bases between the two ends. Germline loops: CDR1 MNHEY, CDR2 SVGEGT. This receptor was obtained from a human donor with early-stage non-small cell lung cancer. The rearrangement joins TRBV6-2 or TRBV6-3 to TRBJ2-7; D perhaps matches TRBD2 (5 bases). Sequences were derived from lung tumor tissue, sampled at surgery. The CDR3 DNA follows: TGTGCCAGCAGTTACGAGGACTCATCCTACGAGCAGTACGTC. Residues: CASSYEDSSYEQYV.